Each of the 26 T cell receptor beta chains below was sequenced from the same sample in a study of T cell responses to AZD1222 COVID-19 vaccine. Sequenced by immunoSEQ multiplex PCR; TCRdb stores in-frame clones only, minus some. Of around 130,000 clones listed, about 90% are singletons. The sample consisted of peripheral blood, taken 28 days after the second dose of the MenACWY control vaccine. These receptors all stem from an adult who received the MenACWY meningococcal vaccine as a control.

The rearrangement joins TRBV25-1 to TRBJ2-5; the match to TRBD1 covers 9 bases. V shed 3 bases, J shed 5 bases, and the junction held 4 bases outside the gene matches. The CDR3 totals 14 residues. From germline, CDR1 is MGHDK and CDR2 SYGVNS. The CDR3 here is CASSEGQGFETQYF. The CDR3 bases are TGTGCCAGCAGTGAGGGACAGGGTTTTGAGACCCAGTACTTC.

In this sample, this clone turned up a few times. The chain carries TRBV6-5 and TRBJ2-1, with 8 bases that match TRBD1. Trimming at V came to 6 bases and at J to 0 bases, leaving 4 bases not matched to a gene. CDR3 length: 15 amino acids. Germline assignment: CDR1 MNHEY and CDR2 SVGAGI. This CDR3 reads CASRQGQASYNEQFF. The CDR3 nucleotides read TGTGCCAGCAGACAGGGACAGGCCTCCTACAATGAGCAGTTCTTC.

The V gene is TRBV7-2, the J gene TRBJ1-1; D gene ambiguous. CDR3 length equals 14 residues. V lost 5 bases, J lost 3 bases, and 13 bases lay in between. CDR1 SGHTA and CDR2 FQGNSA come from the germline V gene. CDR3 sequence reads: CASSPLGRDTEAFF. CDR3 DNA: TGTGCCAGCAGCCCATTAGGGAGGGACACTGAAGCTTTCTTT.

This chain uses TRBV19 with TRBJ2-7; no clear D gene. Germline V gene lookup returns CDR1 LNHDA and CDR2 SQIVND (reference sequence). The V gene lost 3 bases and the J gene lost 6 bases, with 12 bases spanning the gap. The CDR3 runs to 13 residues. The DNA for the CDR3 is TGTGCCAGTAGTATGTATTTTGGTATCGAGCAGTACTTC. Its translation is CASSMYFGIEQYF.

This clone was counted between two and nine times. The genes are TRBV19 and TRBJ2-2; D uncertain. This CDR3 is 15 amino acids long. Per the germline V gene, CDR1 is LNHDA and CDR2 is SQIVND (reference sequence). With 6 bases removed from V and 4 bases from J, the gap between germline ends came to 15 bases. The CDR3 nucleotides are TGTGCCAGTAGCGAACAAGGACGCTCCACCGGGGAGCTGTTTTTT. Translated, it gives CASSEQGRSTGELFF.

The rearrangement uses TRBV5-1 and TRBJ2-1; the D is unclear. The CDR3 covers 13 residues. V lost 0 bases and J 6 bases, leaving 7 bases between the germline ends. Per the germline V gene, CDR1 is SGHRS and CDR2 is YFSETQ. CDR3: CASSLVSPNEQFF. In DNA form, the CDR3 reads TGCGCCAGCAGCTTGGTTTCCCCCAATGAGCAGTTCTTC.

This chain uses TRBV28 with TRBJ1-2; 11 nucleotides align to TRBD1. The germline V gene encodes CDR1 MDHEN and CDR2 SYDVKM. This CDR3 region has 14 residues. With 7 bases clipped from V and 8 bases from J, the junction kept 9 bases outside the gene matches. Here the CDR3 DNA reads TGTGCCAGCACCCCGGGACAGGGGGTTGAAGGCTACACCTTC. It is translated as CASTPGQGVEGYTF.

The V call is TRBV29-1, the J call TRBJ2-7; 9 bases are a match to TRBD1. The CDR3 is made up of 13 amino acids. With V trimmed by 5 bases and J by 7 bases, 9 bases remained unmatched. CDR1 and CDR2 from the germline V gene are SQVTM and ANQGSEA. CDR3 protein: CSVSGQGLREQYF. The DNA for the CDR3 is TGCAGCGTTTCGGGACAGGGATTGAGGGAGCAGTACTTC.

This clone showed up just once. V and J are TRBV15 and TRBJ2-3; D gene ambiguous. Germline values: CDR1 LNHNV, CDR2 YYDKDF (reference sequence). The CDR3 consists of 15 residues. V lost 0 bases and J 3 bases, leaving 10 bases between the germline ends. Written as DNA, the CDR3 is TGTGCCACCAGCAGAGAGCGGTTAGCAACAGATACGCAGTATTTT. Amino acid sequence: CATSRERLATDTQYF.

The chain employs TRBV6-2 or TRBV6-3 and TRBJ2-1; D call uncertain. Trimming cost V 0 bases and J 10 bases, with 7 bases left between them. This CDR3 comprises 12 residues. Germline-derived CDR1 and CDR2 are MNHEY and SVGEGT. DNA of the CDR3: TGTGCCAGCAGTTACTCTACGAGGGAGCAGTTCTTC. Translated: CASSYSTREQFF.

The rearrangement uses TRBV7-8 and TRBJ2-5; a weak D match, TRBD1 (7 bases). Trimming cost V 5 bases and J 1 base, with 23 bases left between them. The CDR3 contains 18 residues. In germline, CDR1 is SGHVS, CDR2 FQNEAQ. The CDR3 loop is CASSRGDRAGGPQETQYF. The CDR3, as DNA: TGTGCCAGCAGCAGGGGGGATAGGGCAGGGGGACCCCAAGAGACCCAGTACTTC.

The chain is built from TRBV11-3 and TRBJ2-7; D might be TRBD2 (6 bases). The CDR3 has 13 amino acids. CDR1 SGHNT and CDR2 YENEEA come from the germline V gene. The V and J ends lost 8 bases and 4 bases respectively, with 15 bases between them. The CDR3 DNA reads as TGTGCCAGCTCCCGGGACTCCCAGTACGAGCAGTACTTC. It encodes CASSRDSQYEQYF.

This chain uses TRBV6-2 or TRBV6-3 with TRBJ2-3; unclear D gene. Germline CDR1 and CDR2: MNHEY and SVGEGT. V was clipped by 2 bases and J by 0 bases, with 9 bases between them. This CDR3 is 15 amino acids long. Here the CDR3 reads CASSYGVRSTDTQYF. CDR3 nucleotide sequence: TGTGCCAGCAGTTACGGGGTACGGAGCACAGATACGCAGTATTTT.

This chain connects TRBV21-1 to TRBJ2-3; the D call TRBD2 from the table was never checked on the DNA. TRBV21-1 is recorded as a pseudogene. CDR3 length: 16 amino acids. CDR3 in amino acids: CASSKQDFALTDTQYF. Here the CDR3 DNA reads TGTGCCAGCAGCAAGCAGGACTTCGCCCTCACAGATACGCAGTATTTT.

The CDR3 sequence is CASSTLLDTQYF. As DNA, the CDR3 is TGTGCCAGCAGCACCCTCCTAGATACGCAGTATTTT. The rearrangement uses TRBV7-2 and TRBJ2-3; D is unresolved. Germline V lookup: CDR1 SGHTA, CDR2 FQGNSA. This CDR3 has 12 amino acids. The V end lost 5 bases, the J end lost 5 bases, and 8 bases lay between the germline ends.

The V gene is TRBV6-5, the J gene TRBJ1-3, with 8 bases matching TRBD1. In germline, CDR1 is MNHEY, CDR2 SVGAGI. The CDR3 sequence is 14 residues long. V lost 0 bases to trimming and J lost 7 bases; unmatched junction nucleotides: 2. The CDR3 here is CASSYSQGANTIYF. The CDR3 DNA is TGTGCCAGCAGTTACTCCCAGGGGGCTAACACCATATATTTT.

This clone is medium-sized in the sample. V is TRBV5-1 and J is TRBJ2-7, with 9 positions matching TRBD1. The CDR3 is made up of 16 amino acids. Germline CDR1 is SGHRS and CDR2 is YFSETQ. The V and J ends lost 0 bases and 2 bases, in that order; junction bases with no gene match: 6. The CDR3, as DNA: TGCGCCAGCAGCTTGGCCGACAGGGGGATTCCCTACGAGCAGTACTTC. This sequence encodes CASSLADRGIPYEQYF.

The chain recombines TRBV10-1 with TRBJ1-4; D possibly corresponds to TRBD1 (6 bases). Germline V gene data show CDR1 as WNHNN and CDR2 as SYGVQD (reference sequence). This CDR3 is 15 amino acids long. Deletions cut 7 bases from V and 0 bases from J, with 12 bases between. As DNA, the CDR3 is TGCGCCAGCACCCGGGACATTCCAACTAATGAAAAACTGTTTTTT. Protein: CASTRDIPTNEKLFF.

A single count supports this clone. The chain recombines TRBV10-3 with TRBJ1-6; 7 bases map to TRBD1. This CDR3 region has 17 residues. Trimming took 3 bases from V and 8 from J; bases not matched to a gene: 13. Germline values: CDR1 ENHRY, CDR2 SYGVKD. The CDR3 here is CAISDLQGGPSDSPLHF. The DNA for the CDR3 is TGTGCCATCAGTGACCTCCAGGGGGGCCCATCGGATTCACCCCTCCACTTT.

The chain is built from TRBV19 and TRBJ2-1, with 10 positions matching TRBD2. V gave up 7 bases and J gave up 4 bases; unmatched junction bases: 13. This CDR3 region has 17 residues. CDR1 is LNHDA and CDR2 is SQIVND in the germline V gene (reference sequence). As DNA, the CDR3 is TGTGCCAGTACCGAGGCGGGCTGGACTAGCGGTTACAATGAGCAGTTCTTC. Its protein product is CASTEAGWTSGYNEQFF. The variable domain in full, completed from reference TRBV19 and TRBJ2-1, reads DGGITQSPKYLFRKEGQNVTLSCEQNLNHDAMYWYRQDPGQGLRLIYYSQIVNDFQKGDIAEGYSVSREKKESFPLTVTSAQKNPTAFYLCASTEAGWTSGYNEQFFGPGTRLTVL.

The rearrangement links TRBV21-1 to TRBJ1-6. TRBV21-1 has pseudogene status. The CDR3 contains 12 residues. The CDR3 spells CASMLTLSPLHF. CDR3 nucleotide sequence: TGTGCCAGCATGCTTACTTTGTCACCCCTCCACTTT.

This clone was recorded once. J is TRBJ1-1 and V is TRBV11-3, with 9 nucleotides matching TRBD1. The CDR3 is 13 residues long. Per the germline V gene, CDR1 is SGHNT and CDR2 is YENEEA. The V and J ends lost 4 bases and 3 bases, in that order; junction bases with no gene match: 0. CDR3 coding DNA: TGTGCCAGCAGCTGGACAGGGGACACTGAAGCTTTCTTT. Protein: CASSWTGDTEAFF.

The chain is built from TRBV11-3 and TRBJ2-7; possible D gene TRBD1, 5 bases. This CDR3 region has 13 residues. The germline V gene encodes CDR1 SGHNT and CDR2 YENEEA. The germline V and J ends were trimmed by 3 bases and 3 bases, with 9 bases remaining between them. CDR3 region: CASSFIDSYEQYF. In nucleotides, the CDR3 is TGTGCCAGCAGCTTTATTGACAGCTACGAGCAGTACTTC.

V is TRBV10-2 and J is TRBJ2-7; D remains ambiguous. Trimming took 4 bases from V and 5 from J, leaving 9 bases between them. The germline CDR1 and CDR2 sequences are WSHSY and SAAADI. The CDR3 totals 12 residues. CDR3 region: CASSVATHEQYF. The CDR3 DNA reads as TGCGCCAGCAGTGTGGCTACCCACGAGCAGTACTTC.

The V gene is TRBV15, the J gene TRBJ2-1, with D possibly called TRBD1 or TRBD2 (5 bases each). This CDR3 has 13 residues. V lost 0 bases, J lost 12 bases, and 12 bases lay in between. Germline V gives CDR1 LNHNV, CDR2 YYDKDF (reference sequence). The CDR3 DNA reads TGTGCCACCAGCAGAGATCGTCGGGGCGGGCAGTTCTTC. Amino acid sequence: CATSRDRRGGQFF.

This chain uses TRBV11-3 with TRBJ2-3; D not resolved. Germline CDR1 reads SGHNT; CDR2 reads YENEEA. The V gene lost 4 bases and the J gene lost 5 bases, with 10 bases spanning the gap. This CDR3 has 13 amino acids. The CDR3 protein is CASSSQTRDTQYF. The CDR3 nucleotides read TGTGCCAGCAGCTCCCAGACACGAGATACGCAGTATTTT.